The 22 T cell receptor beta chains given below trace back to one sample, sequenced in a study of blood T cell repertoires in COVID-19. Repertoires were generated with immunoSEQ multiplex PCR, while TCRdb's copy carries only in-frame clones and drops some. The sample shows 120,000 to 150,000 clones, approximately 80% of them seen only once. The sequenced sample was peripheral blood. Source of these receptors: a human donor in a cohort sampled during active COVID-19.

This chain uses TRBV7-3 with TRBJ2-6; tentative D call: TRBD2 (6 bases). Per germline, CDR1 SGHTA and CDR2 FQGTGA. Trimming removed 0 bases from V and 0 bases from J, with 9 bases in between. The CDR3 runs 17 residues. CDR3 nucleotide sequence: TGTGCCAGCAGCTTAACAGCGGGCAACTCTGGGGCCAACGTCCTGACTTTC. It is translated as CASSLTAGNSGANVLTF.

In regard to this clone: At one boundary the junction diverges from the germline segment, which might be a read error. V is TRBV5-4 and J is TRBJ2-3, with D possibly TRBD1 on 6 matching bases. Germline CDR1 and CDR2: SGHNT and YYREEE (reference sequence). The CDR3 runs 16 residues. The DNA for the CDR3 is TGTGCCAGCAGTTTGGACAGTTCTCCTAGCACAGATACGCAGTATTTT. The encoded protein is CASSLDSSPSTDTQYF.

A single count supports this clone. The chain combines TRBV19 with TRBJ2-1, with 10 bases fitting TRBD1. The length of the CDR3 is 14 residues. Unmatched junction bases numbered 4, after V lost 4 bases and J lost 7 bases. The germline V gene has CDR1 LNHDA and CDR2 SQIVND (reference sequence). The DNA of the CDR3 is TGTGCCAGTAGTAGGGACAGGGGAGGGAATGAGCAGTTCTTC. Its translation is CASSRDRGGNEQFF.

This chain links TRBV6-5 with TRBJ1-4, with no clear D. The germline CDR1 and CDR2 sequences are MNHEY and SVGAGI. This CDR3 is built from 14 residues. Trimming removed 6 bases at V and 0 bases at J, with 8 bases between. Here the CDR3 DNA reads TGTGCCAGCAGCGACGGGGCAACTAATGAAAAACTGTTTTTT. Protein product: CASSDGATNEKLFF.

The chain carries TRBV19 and TRBJ2-5; TRBD1 is a possible D gene (5 bases). Germline assignment: CDR1 LNHDA and CDR2 SQIVND (reference sequence). Trimming pared 5 bases from V and 1 base from J, leaving 8 bases between. The CDR3 spans 13 residues. The CDR3 region has the DNA TGTGCCAGTAGTCCTGACAGCCAAGAGACCCAGTACTTC. Translation gives CASSPDSQETQYF.

The chain is built from TRBV11-3 and TRBJ2-1, with TRBD2 as a possible D gene (6 bases). This CDR3 contains 14 residues. Germline CDR1 reads SGHNT; CDR2 reads YENEEA. The ends were cut back, 2 bases at V and 8 bases at J, with 13 bases in the middle. The CDR3 DNA is TGTGCCAGCAGCTTATCACGGGCTAGCGATGAGCAGTTCTTC. This translates into CASSLSRASDEQFF.

CDR3 residues: CATKIRDRGYEQYF. The CDR3 DNA follows: TGTGCCACCAAGATCCGGGACAGGGGCTACGAGCAGTACTTC. The chain employs TRBV24-1 and TRBJ2-7; TRBD1 agrees at 10 bases. This CDR3 has 14 residues. Germline V gene sequence: CDR1 KGHDR, CDR2 SFDVKD. Unmatched junction bases numbered 6, after V lost 8 bases and J lost 3 bases.

The chain uses TRBV5-8 and TRBJ2-7, with 11 bases aligning to TRBD2. Trimming took 4 bases from V and 5 from J; bases not matched to a gene: 14. CDR1 and CDR2 (germline): SGHTS, YDEGEE. This CDR3 is 17 amino acids long. DNA for the CDR3: TGTGCCAGCAGCCGGATGTCAACCACTAGCGGGGGAGACGAGCAGTACTTC. Its translation: CASSRMSTTSGGDEQYF.

The chain uses TRBV18 and TRBJ2-1; TRBD2 matches 10 bases. The germline V gene has CDR1 KGHSH and CDR2 LQKENI. The CDR3 sequence is 15 residues long. Trimming at V came to 3 bases and at J to 6 bases, leaving 5 bases not matched to a gene. In DNA form, the CDR3 reads TGTGCCAGCTCACCCCCGGCTAGCGGGAGCAATGAGCAGTTCTTC. It specifies CASSPPASGSNEQFF.

V gene TRBV15 combines with J gene TRBJ2-5, with 8 bases matching TRBD1. The junction had 8 bases not matched to a gene; V was cut back by 0 bases and J by 5 bases. Germline V CDR1 and CDR2: LNHNV, YYDKDF (reference sequence). There are 16 residues in the CDR3. CDR3 DNA sequence: TGTGCCACCAGCAGAGATCTCCCAGGGGGCTTTGAGACCCAGTACTTC. Its protein product is CATSRDLPGGFETQYF.

Concerning this clone: The sample contains more than one DNA sequence encoding this CDR3. The V and J genes are TRBV19 and TRBJ2-7, with D possibly TRBD1 on 6 matching bases. Germline values: CDR1 LNHDA, CDR2 SQIVND (reference sequence). Trimming pared 5 bases from V and 3 bases from J, leaving 8 bases between. This CDR3 contains 12 residues. CDR3 bases: TGTGCCAGTAGTGAACAGGGCTACGAGCAGTACTTC. Protein: CASSEQGYEQYF.

The chain has TRBV2 and TRBJ2-1, with 12 bases lining up with TRBD2. V gave up 3 bases and J gave up 8 bases; unmatched junction bases: 5. CDR3 size: 15 residues. Germline assignment: CDR1 SNHLY and CDR2 FYNNEI. The CDR3 region is CASSDGLAGIYEQFF. The CDR3 DNA follows: TGTGCCAGCAGTGACGGACTAGCGGGAATCTATGAGCAGTTCTTC.

This clone appeared a single time. The chain has TRBV11-2 and TRBJ2-6; no clear D. This CDR3 is 18 amino acids long. Germline CDR1 SGHAT, CDR2 FQNNGV. V was cut by 3 bases and J by 4 bases, with 19 bases left in between. CDR3 region: CASSFRPNTRVGANVLTF. In DNA form, the CDR3 reads TGTGCCAGCAGCTTCCGCCCCAATACTCGTGTCGGGGCCAACGTCCTGACTTTC.

The genes are TRBV25-1 and TRBJ1-2; 8 bases agree with TRBD1. V was pared by 4 bases and J by 7 bases, with 14 bases of the junction left unmatched. This CDR3 has 16 residues. Germline lookup yields CDR1 MGHDK and CDR2 SYGVNS. CDR3 DNA: TGTGCCAGCAGTGGGACAGGGCTTCCTCTTGGCGTTGGCTACACCTTC. It is translated as CASSGTGLPLGVGYTF.

In its sample, this clone was seen once. The chain combines TRBV6-5 with TRBJ1-1; 7 positions agree with TRBD1. The CDR3 loop spans 15 amino acids. Germline values: CDR1 MNHEY, CDR2 SVGAGI. The V gene end was trimmed by 6 bases and the J gene end by 3 bases; junction bases not matched to a gene: 10. Written as DNA, the CDR3 is TGTGCCAGCAGCCGGGACAGTCCTTCGGACACTGAAGCTTTCTTT. This translates into CASSRDSPSDTEAFF.

This clone has more than one count but fewer than ten. V gene TRBV5-1 combines with J gene TRBJ1-6; no clear D gene. Trimming shortened V by 1 base and J by 0 bases, and 5 bases separated the two germline ends. The CDR3 is 15 residues long. The germline V gene encodes CDR1 SGHRS and CDR2 YFSETQ. DNA for the CDR3: TGCGCCAGCAGCTTGACTAGCTCCTATAATTCACCCCTCCACTTT. As protein: CASSLTSSYNSPLHF.

A few counts support this clone. CDR3: CASSLQGAYEQYF. The DNA for the CDR3 is TGTGCCAGCAGCCTACAGGGGGCCTACGAGCAGTACTTC. The V and J genes are TRBV5-4 and TRBJ2-7, with TRBD1 matching 8 bases. The germline CDR1 and CDR2 sequences are SGHNT and YYREEE (reference sequence). The CDR3 covers 13 residues. Losses at the gene ends were 4 bases for V and 2 bases for J; bases not matched to a gene: 2. The whole variable domain, remainder taken from reference TRBV5-4 and TRBJ2-7, is ETGVTQSPTHLIKTRGQQVTLRCSSQSGHNTVSWYQQALGQGPQFIFQYYREEENGRGNFPPRFSGLQFPNYSSELNVNALELDDSALYLCASSLQGAYEQYFGPGTRLTVT.

The rearrangement joins TRBV6-1 to TRBJ2-1; 10 nucleotides agree with TRBD2. Trimming at V came to 2 bases and at J to 14 bases, leaving 6 bases not matched to a gene. CDR1 and CDR2 (germline): MNHNS, SASEGT. There are 13 residues in the CDR3. Here the CDR3 DNA reads TGTGCCAGCAGTGAAATTAGCGGGAGGAAGGAGTTCTTC. Its protein product is CASSEISGRKEFF.

The V and J genes are TRBV7-9 and TRBJ1-6; D unclear. Germline assignment: CDR1 SEHNR and CDR2 FQNEAQ (reference sequence). The CDR3 totals 14 residues. Trimming left V 2 bases short and J 10 bases short, with 12 bases between. The DNA of the CDR3 is TGTGCCAGCAGCTTATCCGGAGGGTTGTCACCCCTCCACTTT. This gives the protein CASSLSGGLSPLHF. The variable domain in full, completed from reference TRBV7-9 and TRBJ1-6, reads DTGVSQNPRHKITKRGQNVTFRCDPISEHNRLYWYRQTLGQGPEFLTYFQNEAQLEKSRLLSDRFSAERPKGSFSTLEIQRTEQGDSAMYLCASSLSGGLSPLHFGNGTRLTVT.

This clone was seen a few times. The rearrangement uses TRBV2 and TRBJ2-1; 8 bases agree with TRBD2. The CDR3 totals 15 residues. After removal of 7 bases from V and 0 bases from J, the junction contained 5 bases not matched to a gene. Germline lookup yields CDR1 SNHLY and CDR2 FYNNEI. The CDR3 DNA follows: TGTGCCAGCACCCGACTAGCGAGCTCCTACAATGAGCAGTTCTTC. It translates to CASTRLASSYNEQFF.

The chain combines TRBV20-1 with TRBJ1-2; D is unclear. Trimming left V 3 bases short and J 4 bases short, with 15 bases between. The length of the CDR3 is 14 residues. In germline, CDR1 is DFQATT, CDR2 SNEGSKA (reference sequence). This chain's CDR3 is CSASLESYSYGYTF. The DNA of the CDR3 is TGCAGTGCTAGTTTGGAGAGCTATAGCTATGGCTACACCTTC.

The chain has TRBV5-1 and TRBJ2-7; 9 nucleotides agree with TRBD2. The V and J ends lost 3 bases and 1 base, in that order; junction bases with no gene match: 5. The CDR3 has 15 amino acids. The germline V gene has CDR1 SGHRS and CDR2 YFSETQ. The CDR3 sequence is CASSSTSGQSYEQYF. CDR3 DNA sequence: TGCGCCAGCAGCTCAACTAGCGGGCAGTCCTACGAGCAGTACTTC.